The TCR beta chain under discussion was sequenced for a study of identical twins. This clonotype was counted only a few times. Germline values: CDR1 SGHRS, CDR2 YFSETQ. V lost 4 bases and J 4 bases, leaving 14 bases between the germline ends. CDR3 length: 14 residues. Each CDR3 protein gets one entry after TCRdb re-called the 5' RACE reads with MiXCR. The sample lists roughly 720,000 distinct CDR3 sequences; about 18% were seen once. These sequences were also reported in another study, on T cells expressing NK-cell markers. As that study records: Restricting sorting to alpha-beta TCR T cells was achieved in several experiments by an anti-gamma-delta TCR antibody. Dominant NKG2C+ clonotypes in roughly six donors made up about 1.0-7.0% of CD8+ T cells.

V usage is TRBV5-1 and J usage is TRBJ1-1, with D possibly matching TRBD1 (6 bases). Sequences were obtained from PBMCs. The receptor was isolated from a woman aged 18-35 years in good health. This CDR3 is CASSPGERGTEAFF. The CDR3 nucleotides are TGCGCCAGCAGCCCAGGGGAGAGAGGCACTGAAGCTTTCTTT. The variable domain in full, completed from reference TRBV5-1 and TRBJ1-1, reads KAGVTQTPRYLIKTRGQQVTLSCSPISGHRSVSWYQQTPGQGLQFLFEYFSETQRNKGNFPGRFSGRQFSNSRSEMNVSTLELGDSALYLCASSPGERGTEAFFGQGTRLTVV.